Listed below are T cell receptor beta chains from one sample, sequenced in a study of shared clonotypes between healthy human individuals. Repertoires were generated with immunoSEQ multiplex PCR, while TCRdb's copy carries only in-frame clones and drops some. Seen here are around 350,000 clones, around four fifths observed once, and the top ten hold about 10%. Material: memory CD4+ T cells sorted from blood. The receptors were sampled from a man aged 25-45 years in good health. Each CDR3 is given with its conserved first and last residue. The order of the fields is clone size, J gene, D gene, V gene, CDR3 protein, CDR3 DNA. The D gene is left open where the match is weak. Only part of the rows carry a size: once, few, many, or a class if the clone is expanded.

>many|TRBJ2-2|TRBD1|TRBV7-8
CASSFGQGTGELFF
TGTGCCAGCAGCTTCGGACAGGGGACCGGGGAGCTGTTTTTT
>once|TRBJ2-7|.|TRBV30
CAWTPRSSVGQYF
TGTGCCTGGACCCCCCGCTCGTCCGTCGGGCAGTACTTC
>few|TRBJ1-1|.|TRBV5-1
CASSTTPGANTEAFF
TGCGCCAGCAGCACTACTCCCGGTGCGAACACTGAAGCTTTCTTT
>.|TRBJ2-7|.|TRBV25-1
CASSGSSGSVEQYF
TGTGCCAGCAGTGGTTCATCGGGGTCGGTCGAGCAGTACTTC
>once|TRBJ2-1|.|TRBV10-1
CASSDHKGGAKPHNEQFF
TGCGCCAGCAGTGACCATAAGGGGGGGGCTAAACCCCACAATGAGCAGTTCTTC
>.|TRBJ2-1|.|TRBV30
CAWRDYRRYNEQFF
TGTGCCTGGAGGGACTACCGTCGGTACAATGAGCAGTTCTTC
>.|TRBJ2-5|TRBD2|TRBV7-2
CASSGLAVTETQYF
TGTGCCAGCAGCGGACTAGCGGTAACAGAGACCCAGTACTTC
>.|TRBJ1-2|TRBD1|TRBV9
CASSVGGQSNYGYTF
TGTGCCAGCAGCGTAGGGGGACAGTCTAACTATGGCTACACCTTC
>.|TRBJ2-7|.|TRBV18
CASSPLTHEQYF
TGTGCCAGCTCACCACTCACTCACGAGCAGTACTTC
>.|TRBJ1-1|.|TRBV18
CASSPTLTMGTEAFF
TGTGCCAGCTCACCTACCCTCACTATGGGGACTGAAGCTTTCTTT
>.|TRBJ1-2|.|TRBV7-9
CASSLAQDYGYTF
TGTGCCAGCAGCTTAGCACAAGATTATGGCTACACCTTC
>.|TRBJ1-2|.|TRBV30
CAWSRPGGVYGYTF
TGTGCCTGGAGCCGGCCCGGGGGGGTCTATGGCTACACCTTC
>few|TRBJ2-5|.|TRBV5-6
CASSSLGTQYF
TGTGCCAGCAGCTCCCTGGGGACCCAGTACTTC
>.|TRBJ2-7|.|TRBV5-1
CASSLERNPLHEQYF
TGCGCCAGCAGCTTGGAGAGGAATCCGTTACACGAGCAGTACTTC
>.|TRBJ1-2|.|TRBV19
CASRSQPGGYTF
TGTGCCAGTAGGTCCCAACCGGGTGGCTACACCTTC
>.|TRBJ2-7|.|TRBV5-1
CASSLDAYEQYF
TGCGCCAGCAGTTTGGACGCCTACGAGCAGTACTTC
>once|TRBJ1-1|.|TRBV4-3
CASSQGSGVRTEAFF
TGCGCCAGCAGCCAAGGATCTGGGGTCCGCACTGAAGCTTTCTTT
>.|TRBJ2-1|.|TRBV7-2
CASSLVARLDYNEQFF
TGTGCCAGCAGCTTAGTTGCCCGATTGGACTACAATGAGCAGTTCTTC
>.|TRBJ1-4|TRBD1|TRBV2
CASSERQGVTNEKLFF
TGTGCCAGCAGTGAACGGCAGGGGGTCACCAATGAAAAACTGTTTTTT
>.|TRBJ2-7|.|TRBV4-1
CASSHQSLLPPYEQYF
TGCGCCAGCAGCCATCAAAGCCTCCTACCCCCGTACGAGCAGTACTTC
>.|TRBJ2-1|TRBD2|TRBV7-9
CASSPLRGTSSNNEQFF
TGTGCCAGCAGCCCTTTGAGGGGGACTAGCTCAAACAATGAGCAGTTCTTC
>.|TRBJ1-6|TRBD1|TRBV7-9
CASSPDRSALHF
TGTGCCAGCAGCCCGGACAGGTCGGCCCTCCACTTT
>.|TRBJ2-7|.|TRBV7-8
CASSTIYEQYF
TGTGCCAGCAGCACTATCTACGAGCAGTACTTC
>.|TRBJ2-7|.|TRBV28
CASSLRTSDRAYEQYF
TGTGCCAGCAGTTTAAGAACCTCAGACAGAGCCTACGAGCAGTACTTC
>.|TRBJ2-2|.|TRBV2
CASSVTSHTGELFF
TGTGCCAGCAGTGTGACAAGCCACACCGGGGAGCTGTTTTTT
>.|TRBJ2-1|TRBD2|TRBV5-4
CASSLRLAGVDEQFF
TGTGCCAGCAGCCTAAGACTAGCGGGAGTGGATGAGCAGTTCTTC
>.|TRBJ2-7|.|TRBV10-3
CATKDSASYEQYF
TGTGCCACCAAAGACAGTGCCTCCTACGAGCAGTACTTC
>.|TRBJ2-1|.|TRBV11-1
CASSLGGALRGNEQFF
TGTGCCAGCAGCTTAGGGGGAGCCCTTAGAGGGAATGAGCAGTTCTTC
>.|TRBJ1-5|TRBD1|TRBV28
CASGRQTGRDQPQHF
TGTGCCAGCGGGAGGCAGACAGGGCGGGATCAGCCCCAGCATTTT
>.|TRBJ1-5|.|TRBV6-1
CASGQGYNQPQHF
TGTGCCAGCGGTCAGGGCTACAATCAGCCCCAGCATTTT
>.|TRBJ2-2|.|TRBV7-6
CASSYLGVGAVNTGELFF
TGTGCCAGCAGCTATTTGGGAGTGGGAGCAGTGAACACCGGGGAGCTGTTTTTT
>.|TRBJ2-7|TRBD2|TRBV6-1
CASSEILAGLYEQYF
TGTGCCAGCAGTGAAATTCTAGCGGGCCTCTACGAGCAGTACTTC
>.|TRBJ2-1|TRBD2|TRBV5-1
CASSSRSGRDSNEQFF
TGCGCCAGCAGCTCCCGTAGCGGGAGGGACTCGAATGAGCAGTTCTTC
>.|TRBJ2-1|TRBD2|TRBV6-1
CASSEASGRYNEQFF
TGTGCCAGCAGTGAGGCTAGCGGGCGGTACAATGAGCAGTTCTTC
>few|TRBJ1-4|.|TRBV7-9
CASSSSGAEKLFF
TGTGCCAGCAGCTCCTCGGGGGCCGAAAAACTGTTTTTT
>.|TRBJ2-1|.|TRBV28
CASTSFLNEQFF
TGTGCCAGCACCTCATTCCTAAATGAGCAGTTCTTC
>once|TRBJ2-2|TRBD2|TRBV5-1
CASSLVASGSSGELFF
TGCGCCAGCAGCTTGGTGGCTAGCGGGAGTTCCGGGGAGCTGTTTTTT
>.|TRBJ2-1|TRBD1|TRBV28
CASSSPLQKDRTYNEQFF
TGTGCCAGCAGTTCACCTTTGCAAAAGGACAGGACCTACAATGAGCAGTTCTTC
>.|TRBJ2-5|.|TRBV5-1
CASRATFQETQYF
TGCGCCAGCAGAGCCACCTTCCAAGAGACCCAGTACTTC
>.|TRBJ2-7|.|TRBV5-4
CASSLGGSDYEQYF
TGTGCCAGCAGCTTGGGAGGGTCCGACTACGAGCAGTACTTC
>once|TRBJ2-7|.|TRBV27
CATQPGGSASYEQYF
TGTGCCACCCAACCCGGGGGTAGCGCATCCTACGAGCAGTACTTC
>few|TRBJ2-1|TRBD2|TRBV18
CASSPPSLAGGANEQFF
TGTGCCAGCTCACCACCTAGTCTAGCGGGAGGTGCAAATGAGCAGTTCTTC
>.|TRBJ2-7|.|TRBV15
CATSTVGGNYEQYF
TGTGCCACCAGCACCGTCGGGGGCAACTACGAGCAGTACTTC
>.|TRBJ2-1|.|TRBV5-1
CASSLQGGAYNEQFF
TGCGCCAGCAGCCTACAGGGCGGGGCCTACAATGAGCAGTTCTTC
>.|TRBJ2-3|.|TRBV7-2
CASSREDRASDTQYF
TGTGCCAGCAGCCGAGAGGACCGGGCTTCAGATACGCAGTATTTT
>once|TRBJ2-3|TRBD2|TRBV6-6
CASTTSGNTDTQYF
TGTGCCAGCACGACTAGCGGAAACACAGATACGCAGTATTTT
>.|TRBJ1-5|.|TRBV15
CATSRGEPGQPQHF
TGTGCCACCAGCAGAGGGGAGCCGGGGCAGCCCCAGCATTTT
>.|TRBJ2-3|.|TRBV15
CATSRRGTDTQYF
TGTGCCACCAGCCGAAGAGGCACAGATACGCAGTATTTT
>many|TRBJ1-4|TRBD1|TRBV11-2
CASSLGQGAEKLFF
TGTGCCAGCAGCTTAGGGCAGGGGGCTGAAAAACTGTTTTTT
>.|TRBJ1-6|TRBD1|TRBV27
CASSIQGAGSPLHF
TGTGCCAGCAGTATACAGGGGGCTGGTTCACCCCTCCACTTT
>.|TRBJ1-2|TRBD1|TRBV7-2
CASRTTGGYGYTF
TGTGCCAGCAGGACAACAGGGGGCTATGGCTACACCTTC